One and the same sample provided the 20 T cell receptor beta chains below, sequenced in a study of blood T cell repertoires in COVID-19 (dated by TCRdb to 2018 to 2021). Libraries were built with the immunoSEQ multiplex PCR assay. TCRdb mirrors the immuneACCESS table, restricted to in-frame sequences. Some clones are absent from its copies; in checked studies, under half trace to an unresolved V gene, and the reason for the others is unknown. Recorded for this sample are around 50,000 clones; about 89% of them occurred a single time. Around 2.1% of the sample comes from the top ten. The material sequenced was peripheral blood. All receptors derive from a human donor in a cohort sampled during active COVID-19.

The count of this clone is one. The CDR3: CASSLASGRAYEQYF. The CDR3 DNA reads TGTGCCAGCAGCTTAGCGAGCGGGAGGGCCTACGAGCAGTACTTC. The chain links TRBV7-2 to TRBJ2-7; 10 bases are shared with TRBD2. CDR1 and CDR2 from the germline V gene are SGHTA and FQGNSA. CDR3 length: 15 residues. Unmatched junction bases numbered 1, after V lost 0 bases and J lost 2 bases.

This sequence joins TRBV28 and TRBJ1-6; possible D gene TRBD1, 6 bases. Looked up from germline, CDR1 is MDHEN and CDR2 is SYDVKM. The CDR3 runs to 13 residues. V lost 3 bases and J 6 bases, leaving 6 bases between the germline ends. CDR3 in amino acids: CASSLDSNSPLHF. In DNA form, the CDR3 reads TGTGCCAGCAGTTTGGACAGTAATTCACCCCTCCACTTT.

V and J are TRBV29-1 and TRBJ2-7, with 11 bases fitting TRBD1. Germline CDR1 is SQVTM and CDR2 is ANQGSEA. This CDR3 contains 14 residues. V trimming: 3 bases; J trimming: 1 base; junction bases outside the gene matches: 2. The CDR3 DNA sequence: TGCAGCGTTGAGGGACAGGGGGAATCCTACGAGCAGTACTTC. This codes for CSVEGQGESYEQYF.

The V call is TRBV3-1 (or the pseudogene TRBV3-2), the J call TRBJ1-4; no definite D call. Trimming shortened V by 0 bases and J by 4 bases, and 12 bases separated the two germline ends. Germline loops: CDR1 LGHDT, CDR2 YNNKEL (reference sequence). The CDR3 loop spans 16 amino acids. As DNA, the CDR3 is TGTGCCAGCAGCCAAGATTTGGGCAAAAGTAATGAAAAACTGTTTTTT. It is translated as CASSQDLGKSNEKLFF.

This clone was picked up one time. The gene calls are TRBV4-3 and TRBJ1-2; a possible D gene is TRBD1 (5 bases). With 3 bases removed from V and 4 bases from J, the gap between germline ends came to 15 bases. Germline V gene lookup returns CDR1 LGHNA and CDR2 YSLEER. This CDR3 is built from 15 residues. CDR3 in amino acids: CASSQNPTEFYGYTF. CDR3 DNA sequence: TGCGCCAGCAGCCAGAACCCGACAGAGTTCTATGGCTACACCTTC.

This clone showed up just a few times. This sequence joins TRBV6-4 and TRBJ2-1; TRBD2 agrees at 9 bases. CDR3 length: 14 amino acids. After removal of 5 bases from V and 5 bases from J, the junction contained 4 bases not matched to a gene. Germline V gene lookup returns CDR1 MRHNA and CDR2 SNTAGT. This CDR3 reads CASSWRLADNEQFF. CDR3 in DNA: TGTGCCAGCAGTTGGCGACTAGCGGACAATGAGCAGTTCTTC.

This rearrangement joins TRBV9 to TRBJ1-1, with 7 bases fitting TRBD1. Unmatched junction bases numbered 6, after V lost 4 bases and J lost 6 bases. The CDR3 runs 13 residues. Germline CDR1 and CDR2: SGDLS and YYNGEE. The CDR3: CASSLSDRPEAFF. DNA of the CDR3: TGTGCCAGCAGCCTCTCGGACAGGCCTGAAGCTTTCTTT.

This chain uses TRBV19 with TRBJ2-4; TRBD2 aligns across 8 bases. The CDR3 covers 15 residues. V lost 5 bases to trimming and J lost 3 bases; unmatched junction nucleotides: 6. Germline V gene data show CDR1 as LNHDA and CDR2 as SQIVND (reference sequence). CDR3 sequence reads: CASSDLAGSKNIQYF. The CDR3 DNA reads as TGTGCCAGTAGTGACCTAGCGGGTAGCAAAAACATTCAGTACTTC.

This clone occurred once. V usage is TRBV2 and J usage is TRBJ2-6, with 9 positions matching TRBD1. CDR1 and CDR2 (germline): SNHLY, FYNNEI. The CDR3 runs to 17 residues. J was trimmed by 0 bases and V by 4 bases; bases with no gene match: 4. CDR3 region: CASSGDRASSGANVLTF. The CDR3, as DNA: TGTGCCAGCAGTGGGGACAGGGCCTCCTCTGGGGCCAACGTCCTGACTTTC.

This sequence joins TRBV7-3 and TRBJ1-2; 9 bases line up with TRBD1. Germline V lookup: CDR1 SGHTA, CDR2 FQGTGA. V trimming: 5 bases; J trimming: 13 bases; junction bases outside the gene matches: 11. The CDR3 consists of 13 residues. The CDR3 is CASSPAGQGISTF. The CDR3 DNA is TGTGCCAGCAGCCCAGCCGGACAGGGGATCTCCACCTTC.

The chain couples TRBV4-1 to TRBJ1-2; 7 bases agree with TRBD1. V lost 0 bases to trimming and J lost 4 bases; unmatched junction nucleotides: 5. CDR1 is MGHRA and CDR2 is YSYEKL in the germline V gene. The CDR3 contains 15 residues. The CDR3: CASSQEAQGGYGYTF. DNA of the CDR3: TGCGCCAGCAGCCAAGAGGCCCAGGGGGGCTATGGCTACACCTTC.

The chain employs TRBV9 and TRBJ2-2; 7 bases match TRBD1. The CDR3 runs to 15 residues. Germline V gives CDR1 SGDLS, CDR2 YYNGEE. The trim removed 5 bases at V and 1 base at J, leaving 5 bases unmatched. The CDR3: CASRGTELNTGELFF. In nucleotides, the CDR3 is TGTGCCAGCAGAGGGACAGAGCTGAACACCGGGGAGCTGTTTTTT.

The chain couples TRBV28 to TRBJ1-4, with TRBD1 matching 8 bases. The CDR3 runs to 15 residues. Germline assignment: CDR1 MDHEN and CDR2 SYDVKM. The V gene end was trimmed by 6 bases and the J gene end by 8 bases; junction bases not matched to a gene: 11. The CDR3 sequence: CASSPLRQGFEKLFF. The CDR3 coding sequence is TGTGCCAGCAGCCCACTGAGACAGGGGTTCGAAAAACTGTTTTTT. The full variable domain, with the rest looked up from reference TRBV28 and TRBJ1-4, is DVKVTQSSRYLVKRTGEKVFLECVQDMDHENMFWYRQDPGLGLRLIYFSYDVKMKEKGDIPEGYSVSREKKERFSLILESASTNQTSMYLCASSPLRQGFEKLFFGSGTQLSVL.

This chain uses TRBV15 with TRBJ2-5, with D unresolved. V was pared by 5 bases and J by 5 bases, with 24 bases between. Germline V gene sequence: CDR1 LNHNV, CDR2 YYDKDF (reference sequence). This CDR3 spans 17 amino acids. The CDR3 nucleotides are TGTGCCACCAGCGAGTCTAGGAACGAGGTTCTGGTCGAGACCCAGTACTTC. Translating it yields CATSESRNEVLVETQYF. Variable domain in full (rest from reference TRBV15 and TRBJ2-5): DAMVIQNPRYQVTQFGKPVTLSCSQTLNHNVMYWYQQKSSQAPKLLFHYYDKDFNNEADTPDNFQSRRPNTSFCFLDIRSPGLGDTAMYLCATSESRNEVLVETQYFGPGTRLLVL.

The genes are TRBV5-4 and TRBJ2-3, with 7 bases that match TRBD1. Losses at the gene ends were 4 bases for V and 1 base for J; bases not matched to a gene: 3. The CDR3 is 14 residues long. Germline values: CDR1 SGHNT, CDR2 YYREEE (reference sequence). The DNA for the CDR3 is TGTGCCAGCAGCCGAGACAGGGGCACAGATACGCAGTATTTT. Translation gives CASSRDRGTDTQYF.

This clone was recorded a few times. The V gene is TRBV7-2, the J gene TRBJ2-7, with D uncertain. This CDR3 is 14 amino acids long. Trimming took 5 bases from V and 0 from J, leaving 11 bases between them. The germline V gene encodes CDR1 SGHTA and CDR2 FQGNSA. The CDR3 protein is CASSPRGGSYEQYF. Here the CDR3 DNA reads TGTGCCAGCAGCCCCCGCGGCGGCTCCTACGAGCAGTACTTC.

The CDR3 reads CASSDRVNTEAFF. As DNA, the CDR3 is TGCGCCAGCAGTGACAGGGTCAACACTGAAGCTTTCTTT. V gene TRBV10-2 combines with J gene TRBJ1-1; a weak D match, TRBD1 (5 bases). The CDR3 has 13 amino acids. Germline CDR1 is WSHSY and CDR2 is SAAADI. V lost 3 bases and J lost 2, with 7 bases in between.

This sequence joins TRBV9 and TRBJ1-2, with 8 bases aligning to TRBD1. The germline gives CDR1 SGDLS, CDR2 YYNGEE. With V trimmed by 4 bases and J by 1 base, 3 bases remained unmatched. The CDR3 spans 14 residues. DNA of the CDR3: TGTGCCAGCAGCATTGGACAGGGTAACTATGGCTACACCTTC. Its translation is CASSIGQGNYGYTF.

This sequence joins TRBV7-3 and TRBJ2-3, with TRBD1 matching 7 bases. V was clipped by 5 bases and J by 1 base; unmatched bases: 6. The germline gives CDR1 SGHTA, CDR2 FQGTGA. CDR3 length: 15 residues. The CDR3: CASSPQGDRTDTQYF. CDR3 sequence (DNA): TGTGCCAGCAGCCCCCAGGGGGACCGCACAGATACGCAGTATTTT. Combining the CDR3 with reference TRBV7-3 and TRBJ2-3 gives the whole variable domain GAGVSQTPSNKVTEKGKYVELRCDPISGHTALYWYRQSLGQGPEFLIYFQGTGAADDSGLPNDRFFAVRPEGSVSTLKIQRTERGDSAVYLCASSPQGDRTDTQYFGPGTRLTVL.

The chain joins TRBV5-4 to TRBJ2-3, with a possible D match to TRBD1 (6 bases). Germline V gene lookup returns CDR1 SGHNT and CDR2 YYREEE (reference sequence). V was cut by 0 bases and J by 6 bases, with 8 bases left in between. The CDR3 extends over 13 amino acids. Here the CDR3 DNA reads TGTGCCAGCAGCTTGGACAGGGTCGATACGCAGTATTTT. Translating gives CASSLDRVDTQYF.